What follows describes a single TCR beta chain. As yet, its antigen is unknown. The donors were part of the validation cohort, which consisted of 120 subjects and was separate from the first cohort of 666 subjects. The table came from immunoSEQ multiplex PCR; TCRdb's copy has only in-frame clones and leaves some out. The sample has under 65,000 clones, approximately 95% seen once; the top ten hold 5.8%. This sample is part of a study of cytomegalovirus exposure and HLA in healthy donors. Germline V gives CDR1 LNHDA, CDR2 SQIVND (reference sequence). CDR3 size: 13 residues. With 8 bases clipped from V and 5 bases from J, the junction kept 4 bases outside the gene matches. Overall study results and limits: Reported performance of the classifier showed diagnosis of cytomegalovirus status with high specificity and sensitivity.

This sequence was found in a woman in her late teens or twenties in good health and CMV-seropositive. Material for sequencing was PBMCs. The rearrangement links TRBV19 to TRBJ2-2, with 8 bases matching TRBD1. DNA of the CDR3: TGTGCCAGTTTCAGGGGGCTTACCGGGGAGCTGTTTTTT. Its protein product is CASFRGLTGELFF. The variable domain in full, completed from reference TRBV19 and TRBJ2-2, reads DGGITQSPKYLFRKEGQNVTLSCEQNLNHDAMYWYRQDPGQGLRLIYYSQIVNDFQKGDIAEGYSVSREKKESFPLTVTSAQKNPTAFYLCASFRGLTGELFFGEGSRLTVL.